This T cell receptor beta chain was profiled in a study of monozygotic twins with inflammatory bowel disease. For each CDR3 protein, TCRdb gives one entry from its re-call of the 5' RACE reads, without DNA. This sample's clone table lists fewer than 200,000 distinct CDR3 sequences. The germline gives CDR1 MGHDK, CDR2 SYGVNS. This CDR3 contains 14 residues. The origin of this receptor is a human donor with ulcerative colitis or Crohn's disease, or a healthy co-twin of an affected twin (not recorded which). The chain recombines TRBV25-1 with TRBJ1-4. The sample taken for sequencing was blood. CDR3 protein: CASSDYRTNEKLFF.